The source of this T cell receptor (beta chain) is a study of CXCR3-negative and CXCR3-positive naive CD8 T cells. Study context: Libraries each contributed about 1.5 +/- 0.3 million TRB reads, for around 130 million in total. Findings and caveats of the study: Most assays used freshly isolated PBMCs, as cryopreservation partially reduced CXCR3.

The CD45RO-CCR7+CD27+CD95- phenotype denoted naive CD8+ T cells. On this clonotype itself: Its antigen is still unknown.

Germline V CDR1 and CDR2: SQVTM, ANQGSEA. The CDR3 loop spans 13 amino acids. Through 5' RACE with UMI labels, the TRB cDNA libraries were prepared. No DNA is given; TCRdb re-called the 5' RACE reads and lists each CDR3 protein once. The sample table includes about 62,000 distinct CDR3 sequences. This clonotype was sampled from a human donor in good health. Some clones in this sample may be carry-over from other donors' samples. V usage is TRBV29-1 and J usage is TRBJ1-2. The sequencing input was naive CXCR3- CD8+ T cells from blood. The subset was: CD45RO-CCR7+CD27+CD95- naive CD8+ T cells lacking CXCR3 (TNR3-). CDR3 protein: CSVGTGDNYGYTF.